One and the same sample provided the 21 T cell receptor beta chains below, sequenced in a study of human T cells and chemical hapten exposure. TCRdb called the RACE reads again in MiXCR, with one record for every CDR3 protein. The table has approximately 80,000 distinct CDR3 sequences, roughly 7.2% seen once. Regarding time point: patch test 1, 2 weeks after DPC sensitization. As to treatment: therapeutic diphenylcyclopropenone sensitization with weekly scalp DPC. The specimen comprised whole blood, sampled in connection with sensitization to the hapten diphenylcyclopropenone (DPC). The source of these receptors is a woman aged 25-40 years with alopecia areata. Some clones in this sample may be carry-over from other donors' samples.

This clonotype was recorded many times. The J gene is TRBJ1-1, the V gene TRBV6-5; TRBD1 is a possible D gene (6 bases). The CDR3 consists of 17 residues. Germline V gene lookup returns CDR1 MNHEY and CDR2 SVGAGI. Trimming stripped 5 bases from V and 4 bases from J, with 23 bases between. The CDR3 is CASSRGPARKGVTEAFF. The CDR3 DNA follows: TGTGCCAGCAGTAGGGGACCGGCGCGGAAGGGGGTCACTGAAGCTTTCTTT.

This clonotype was seen more than once but under ten times. The CDR3: CSARRTGGLYQETQYF. CDR3 nucleotide sequence: TGCAGTGCTAGAAGGACAGGGGGCCTATACCAAGAGACCCAGTACTTC. V and J are TRBV20-1 and TRBJ2-5; 11 nucleotides align to TRBD1. The germline gives CDR1 DFQATT, CDR2 SNEGSKA (reference sequence). With 2 bases clipped from V and 0 bases from J, the junction kept 5 bases outside the gene matches. This CDR3 is built from 16 residues.

This clonotype was recorded many times. The gene calls are TRBV20-1 and TRBJ2-3, with D possibly matching TRBD1 (5 bases). This CDR3 contains 13 residues. Trimming pared 6 bases from V and 4 bases from J, leaving 14 bases between. From germline, CDR1 is DFQATT and CDR2 SNEGSKA (reference sequence). CDR3 in amino acids: CSALPRDPDTQYF. CDR3 sequence (DNA): TGCAGTGCCCTGCCCAGGGATCCAGATACGCAGTATTTT.

This clonotype was found many times. The chain is built from TRBV5-1 and TRBJ2-5; 9 positions agree with TRBD1. V lost 4 bases, J lost 3 bases, and 4 bases stayed unmatched. Germline V gives CDR1 SGHRS, CDR2 YFSETQ. The CDR3 spans 14 residues. The chain's CDR3 is CASSTGTGKETQYF. The CDR3 DNA reads as TGCGCCAGCAGCACCGGGACAGGGAAAGAGACCCAGTACTTC.

As concerns this clonotype: A much larger clone sits a single nucleotide away, making a read error possible. The rearrangement joins TRBV2 to TRBJ2-1; a possible D gene is TRBD1 (5 bases). Germline loops: CDR1 SNHLY, CDR2 FYNNEI. This CDR3 is 15 amino acids long. This CDR3 is CPSRYRTSSYNEQFF. The DNA for the CDR3 is TGTCCCAGCCGGTACAGGACAAGCTCCTACAATGAGCAGTTCTTC.

Many counts were recorded for this clonotype. The V gene is TRBV2, the J gene TRBJ1-6, with 7 bases identical to TRBD1. J was trimmed by 6 bases and V by 7 bases; bases with no gene match: 6. This CDR3 comprises 14 residues. The germline V gene has CDR1 SNHLY and CDR2 FYNNEI. The CDR3 DNA sequence: TGTGCCAGCATCGGGACAGCCCGTAATTCACCCCTCCACTTT. It translates to CASIGTARNSPLHF.

This clonotype was found many times. The chain couples TRBV7-4 to TRBJ1-1; perhaps TRBD1 as D (5 bases). Trimming pared 7 bases from V and 4 bases from J, leaving 28 bases between. The V gene's germline CDR1 is SGHVT and CDR2 SQSDAQ. This CDR3 region has 18 residues. CDR3: CASTILWVGEVRVTEAFF. The CDR3 DNA is TGTGCCAGCACCATTTTATGGGTAGGGGAGGTAAGGGTCACTGAAGCTTTCTTT.

There are many counts of this clonotype. The genes are TRBV6-5 and TRBJ1-1; D possibly corresponds to TRBD1 (5 bases). This CDR3 has 14 residues. Germline V gene sequence: CDR1 MNHEY, CDR2 SVGAGI. The V and J ends lost 5 bases and 5 bases respectively, with 15 bases between them. CDR3 sequence (DNA): TGTGCCAGCAGTCCGGGAGACAGAGGAACTGAAGCTTTCTTT. Its translation is CASSPGDRGTEAFF.

In DNA form, the CDR3 reads TGTGCCACCAGCAGAGATTTGGACAGGGAGAACACCATATATTTT. This gives the protein CATSRDLDRENTIYF. The J gene is TRBJ1-3, the V gene TRBV15; 8 nucleotides align to TRBD1. V lost 0 bases and J lost 7; bases outside the gene matches: 5. The CDR3 length is 15 residues. Germline loops: CDR1 LNHNV, CDR2 YYDKDF (reference sequence).

This clonotype was observed at least ten times. The rearrangement uses TRBV20-1 and TRBJ2-7, with 8 positions matching TRBD2. Germline CDR1 and CDR2: DFQATT and SNEGSKA (reference sequence). The CDR3 covers 15 residues. Trimming removed 6 bases from V and 5 bases from J; junction bases left unmatched: 15. The DNA of the CDR3 is TGCAGTGCAATTTTCTTAGCGGGGCTACCTGACGAGCAGTACTTC. This translates into CSAIFLAGLPDEQYF.

The chain joins TRBV14 to TRBJ1-1, with D hard to call. In germline, CDR1 is SGHDN, CDR2 FVKESK. This CDR3 has 13 amino acids. Trimming left V 4 bases short and J 5 bases short, with 11 bases between. In nucleotides, the CDR3 is TGTGCCAGCAGCCTAAGGAGGGATACTGAAGCTTTCTTT. Translating gives CASSLRRDTEAFF. Looking up the rest from reference TRBV14 and TRBJ1-1 gives the full variable domain: EAGVTQFPSHSVIEKGQTVTLRCDPISGHDNLYWYRRVMGKEIKFLLHFVKESKQDESGMPNNRFLAERTGGTYSTLKVQPAELEDSGVYFCASSLRRDTEAFFGQGTRLTVV.

This clonotype was seen more than once but under ten times. This sequence joins TRBV20-1 and TRBJ2-7, with D possibly TRBD2 on 6 matching bases. Trimming shortened V by 6 bases and J by 1 base, and 13 bases separated the two germline ends. This CDR3 has 13 amino acids. The V gene's germline CDR1 is DFQATT and CDR2 SNEGSKA (reference sequence). DNA for the CDR3: TGCAGTGCCACCGGGACTGCGTCCTACGAGCAGTACTTC. It encodes CSATGTASYEQYF.

The chain is built from TRBV7-2 and TRBJ1-5, with a tentative D call TRBD1 (6 bases). The CDR3 consists of 15 residues. Germline V gene lookup returns CDR1 SGHTA and CDR2 FQGNSA. Between the trimmed V and J ends, which lost 5 bases and 3 bases, there was a span of 14 bases. Here the CDR3 reads CASSLMDSYNQPQHF. CDR3 DNA: TGTGCCAGCAGCCTCATGGACAGCTACAATCAGCCCCAGCATTTT.

Many counts were recorded for this clonotype. The chain joins TRBV12-3 or TRBV12-4 to TRBJ2-7; 7 bases agree with TRBD1. The CDR3 totals 14 residues. V trimming: 1 base; J trimming: 6 bases; junction bases outside the gene matches: 6. This CDR3 is CASSLGSSGGEQYF. The DNA for the CDR3 is TGTGCCAGCAGTTTAGGTTCCTCAGGGGGCGAGCAGTACTTC.

At least ten counts were recorded for this clonotype. The chain employs TRBV3-1 and TRBJ2-3; no clear D. The CDR3 extends over 13 amino acids. CDR1 and CDR2 (germline): LGHDT, YNNKEL (reference sequence). V was pared by 1 base and J by 3 bases, with 5 bases between. In DNA, the CDR3 is TGTGCCAGCAGCCAAGTTGAGACAGATACGCAGTATTTT. It codes for CASSQVETDTQYF.

J is TRBJ2-3 and V is TRBV15, with TRBD2 identical over 8 bases. The CDR3 contains 18 residues. The germline V gene encodes CDR1 LNHNV and CDR2 YYDKDF (reference sequence). Trimming cost V 3 bases and J 8 bases; bases outside gene matches: 19. In DNA form, the CDR3 reads TGTGCCACCAGCAGCCCGGTTCTCGGGGGGGGGTACATAACTACGCAGTATTTT. Amino acid sequence: CATSSPVLGGGYITTQYF. The full variable domain, completed using reference TRBV15 and TRBJ2-3, is DAMVIQNPRYQVTQFGKPVTLSCSQTLNHNVMYWYQQKSSQAPKLLFHYYDKDFNNEADTPDNFQSRRPNTSFCFLDIRSPGLGDTAMYLCATSSPVLGGGYITTQYFGPGTRLTVL.

This clonotype has a handful of counts. The gene calls are TRBV12-3 or TRBV12-4 and TRBJ2-1; D remains unclear. The V end was cut by 6 bases, the J end by 4 bases, with 16 bases between. This CDR3 region has 15 residues. CDR3 bases: TGTGCCAGCAGCCGTGGGAATTATTATTACAATGAGCAGTTCTTC. Translated, it gives CASSRGNYYYNEQFF.

In DNA, the CDR3 is TGTGCCAGCAGTTTGGGAGGCTGGCACAATGAGCAGTTCTTC. Translated: CASSLGGWHNEQFF. The rearrangement joins TRBV27 to TRBJ2-1; possibly TRBD2 for D (6 bases). In germline, CDR1 is MNHEY, CDR2 SMNVEV (reference sequence). This CDR3 comprises 14 residues. V was cut by 3 bases and J by 5 bases, with 11 bases left in between.

This clonotype was observed at least ten times. J is TRBJ2-6 and V is TRBV5-1, with 7 bases identical to TRBD1. V dropped 4 bases and J dropped 1; count of bases not matched to a gene: 2. The CDR3 has 15 residues. Germline-derived CDR1 and CDR2 are SGHRS and YFSETQ. CDR3 sequence reads: CASSPGQSGANVLTF. For the CDR3, the DNA is TGCGCCAGCAGCCCGGGACAGTCTGGGGCCAACGTCCTGACTTTC.

This clonotype appeared many times. The rearrangement uses TRBV12-3 or TRBV12-4 and TRBJ2-2; TRBD1 aligns across 7 bases. Trimming at V came to 3 bases and at J to 6 bases, leaving 7 bases not matched to a gene. This CDR3 region has 15 residues. The CDR3 protein is CASSFPTGTPGELFF. Written as DNA, the CDR3 is TGTGCCAGCAGTTTCCCGACAGGGACCCCCGGGGAGCTGTTTTTT.

Comment on this clonotype: It may be a read error: a sequence one base away is much more abundant. The rearrangement joins TRBV6-1 to TRBJ2-7, with a possible D match to TRBD1 (5 bases). Per the germline V gene, CDR1 is MNHNS and CDR2 is SASEGT. This CDR3 comprises 13 residues. This CDR3 is CASNEGDPYEQYF. In DNA, the CDR3 is TGTGCCAGCAATGAAGGGGATCCGTACGAGCAGTACTTC.